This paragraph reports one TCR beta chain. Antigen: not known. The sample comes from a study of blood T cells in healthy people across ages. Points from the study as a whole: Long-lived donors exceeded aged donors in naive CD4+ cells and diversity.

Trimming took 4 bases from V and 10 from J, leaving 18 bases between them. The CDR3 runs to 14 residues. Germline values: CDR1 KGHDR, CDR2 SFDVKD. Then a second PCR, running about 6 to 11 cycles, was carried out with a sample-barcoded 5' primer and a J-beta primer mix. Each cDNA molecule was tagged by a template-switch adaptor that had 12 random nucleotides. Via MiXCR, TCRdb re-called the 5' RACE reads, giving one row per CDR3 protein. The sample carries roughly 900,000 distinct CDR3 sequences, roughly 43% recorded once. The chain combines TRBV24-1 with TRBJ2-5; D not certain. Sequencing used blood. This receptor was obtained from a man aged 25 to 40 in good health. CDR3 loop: CATSDPGTMLVQYF. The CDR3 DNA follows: TGTGCCACCAGTGACCCGGGCACCATGTTGGTCCAGTACTTC.